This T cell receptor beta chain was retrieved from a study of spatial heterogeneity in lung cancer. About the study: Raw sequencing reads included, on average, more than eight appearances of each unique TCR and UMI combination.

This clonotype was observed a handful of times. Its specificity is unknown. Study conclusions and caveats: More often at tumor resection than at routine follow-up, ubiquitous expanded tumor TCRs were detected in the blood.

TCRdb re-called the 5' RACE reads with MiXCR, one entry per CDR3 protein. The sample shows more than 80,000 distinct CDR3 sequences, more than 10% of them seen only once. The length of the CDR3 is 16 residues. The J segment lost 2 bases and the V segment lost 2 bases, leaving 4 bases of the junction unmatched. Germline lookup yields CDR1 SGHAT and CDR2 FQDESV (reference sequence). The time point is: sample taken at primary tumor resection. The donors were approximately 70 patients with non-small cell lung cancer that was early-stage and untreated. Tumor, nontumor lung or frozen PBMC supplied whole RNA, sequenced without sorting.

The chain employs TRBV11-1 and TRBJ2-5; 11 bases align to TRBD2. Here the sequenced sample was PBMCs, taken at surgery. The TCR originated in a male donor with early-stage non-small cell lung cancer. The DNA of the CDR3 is TGTGCCAGCAGCTTAAGACTAGCGGGGCGACAAGAGACCCAGTACTTC. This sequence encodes CASSLRLAGRQETQYF.